This passage covers 14 T cell receptor beta chains from one sample sequenced in a study of beta chain features in type 1 diabetes. Study-wide points: Moderate but significant shortening of TCRB CDR3s was recorded in all four CD4+ subsets from Type 1 diabetes patients.

These TCRs are of unknown antigen specificity. Of the isolated RNA, all was reverse transcribed, and so the sequenced material was expressed TCRB transcripts. Sequencing was performed with immunoSEQ multiplex PCR; in TCRdb, only in-frame clones are kept and a portion is missing. Seen here are around 250,000 clones, around 13% observed once, and the top ten hold about 0.02%. The sample taken for sequencing was naive CD4+ T cells from blood. Receptors originate from a man aged 25-45 years with type 1 diabetes.

As for this clone: Other DNA sequences within the sample encode an identical CDR3. The chain is built from TRBV19 and TRBJ2-2; weak D call: TRBD2 (5 bases). The length of the CDR3 is 15 residues. With 5 bases removed from V and 0 bases from J, the gap between germline ends came to 10 bases. The germline V gene has CDR1 LNHDA and CDR2 SQIVND (reference sequence). CDR3 in DNA: TGTGCCAGTAGTCCTAGGCGGGCGAACACCGGGGAGCTGTTTTTT. It specifies CASSPRRANTGELFF.

The chain is built from TRBV9 and TRBJ2-3; 7 nucleotides align to TRBD2. From germline, CDR1 is SGDLS and CDR2 YYNGEE. After removal of 6 bases from V and 0 bases from J, the junction contained 10 bases not matched to a gene. The CDR3 totals 16 residues. This chain's CDR3 is CASTSQAGSSTDTQYF. As DNA, the CDR3 is TGTGCCAGCACCTCTCAAGCGGGGTCTAGCACAGATACGCAGTATTTT.

V usage is TRBV5-1 and J usage is TRBJ2-3; a weak D match, TRBD1 (6 bases). The germline V gene encodes CDR1 SGHRS and CDR2 YFSETQ. Deletions cut 0 bases from V and 2 bases from J, with 10 bases between. CDR3 length: 15 residues. CDR3 sequence: CASSLEGVTTDTQYF. The CDR3 nucleotides are TGCGCCAGCAGCTTGGAGGGGGTTACCACAGATACGCAGTATTTT.

This clone was counted a few times. The identical CDR3 is also encoded by other nucleotide sequences in the sample. The CDR3 DNA sequence: TGCGCCAGCAGCTTAGAGGGTGAGCAGTTCTTC. Protein sequence: CASSLEGEQFF. The genes are TRBV5-1 and TRBJ2-1; D may be TRBD2 (5 bases). CDR1 is SGHRS and CDR2 is YFSETQ in the germline V gene. V lost 2 bases and J 9 bases, leaving 6 bases between the germline ends. The CDR3 loop spans 11 amino acids.

This sequence joins TRBV2 and TRBJ2-1, with TRBD2 identical over 11 bases. Looked up from germline, CDR1 is SNHLY and CDR2 is FYNNEI. V shed 4 bases, J shed 6 bases, and the junction held 8 bases outside the gene matches. CDR3 size: 16 residues. In nucleotides, the CDR3 is TGTGCCAGCAGTGCGCGCTTAGCGGGAGGGTCCAATGAGCAGTTCTTC. The encoded protein is CASSARLAGGSNEQFF.

This clone was seen a few times. This chain links TRBV6-6 with TRBJ2-7, with D possibly matching TRBD1 (6 bases). Germline CDR1 MNHNY, CDR2 SVGAGI (reference sequence). The CDR3 spans 15 residues. V lost 2 bases, J lost 4 bases, and 15 bases lay in between. The CDR3 region is CASSYNGQGPYEQYF. The DNA of the CDR3 is TGTGCCAGCAGTTACAACGGTCAGGGGCCGTACGAGCAGTACTTC.

The CDR3 here is CSARGPGELFF. The CDR3 DNA sequence: TGCAGTGCTAGGGGGCCCGGGGAGCTGTTTTTT. The chain couples TRBV20-1 to TRBJ2-2, with D possibly being TRBD1 (5 bases). CDR3 length: 11 residues. V lost 3 bases, J lost 6 bases, and 5 bases lay in between. Germline-derived CDR1 and CDR2 are DFQATT and SNEGSKA (reference sequence).

This clone was detected a few times. This chain connects TRBV7-9 to TRBJ2-7, with D possibly TRBD2 on 6 matching bases. Between the trimmed V and J ends, which lost 5 bases and 0 bases, there was a span of 11 bases. From germline, CDR1 is SEHNR and CDR2 FQNEAQ (reference sequence). This CDR3 comprises 14 residues. The CDR3: CASSPRDFSYEQYF. DNA for the CDR3: TGTGCCAGCAGCCCACGGGACTTCTCCTACGAGCAGTACTTC.

V gene TRBV29-1 combines with J gene TRBJ1-5; the match to TRBD1 covers 11 bases. V lost 4 bases, J lost 7 bases, and 6 bases stayed unmatched. Germline CDR1 SQVTM, CDR2 ANQGSEA. The CDR3 sequence is 14 residues long. CDR3 loop: CSVGTGGPGQPQHF. CDR3 DNA sequence: TGCAGCGTTGGGACAGGGGGCCCAGGGCAGCCCCAGCATTTT.

This clone was seen a handful of times. The rearrangement joins TRBV5-6 to TRBJ1-2, with D perhaps matching TRBD1 (6 bases). V was pared by 4 bases and J by 7 bases, with 11 bases between. The CDR3 spans 12 residues. Per the germline V gene, CDR1 is SGHDT and CDR2 is YYEEEE. The CDR3 DNA is TGTGCCAGCAGCCAGGACAGATCTGGCTACACCTTC. As protein: CASSQDRSGYTF.

This clone has more than one count but fewer than ten. The V gene is TRBV5-6, the J gene TRBJ2-5; possibly TRBD2 for D (5 bases). Germline V gene lookup returns CDR1 SGHDT and CDR2 YYEEEE. V was shortened by 0 bases and J by 9 bases, with 6 bases between the two germline ends. The CDR3 totals 11 residues. In DNA form, the CDR3 reads TGTGCCAGCAGCTTGGCCGGGGCCCAGTACTTC. Translated: CASSLAGAQYF.

This clone was seen only a few times. This rearrangement joins TRBV7-8 to TRBJ2-1, with 9 bases aligning to TRBD1. V shed 2 bases, J shed 8 bases, and the junction held 10 bases outside the gene matches. Germline V gene sequence: CDR1 SGHVS, CDR2 FQNEAQ. CDR3 length: 16 residues. This CDR3 reads CASSLSSGTGYDEQFF. The DNA for the CDR3 is TGTGCCAGCAGCTTATCATCCGGGACAGGGTACGATGAGCAGTTCTTC.

The rearrangement uses TRBV19 and TRBJ2-5, with D possibly matching TRBD1 (5 bases). Germline V gene lookup returns CDR1 LNHDA and CDR2 SQIVND (reference sequence). The V gene lost 5 bases and the J gene lost 0 bases, with 10 bases spanning the gap. The length of the CDR3 is 14 residues. Here the CDR3 reads CASSPRQYQETQYF. Here the CDR3 DNA reads TGTGCCAGTAGTCCCCGACAGTACCAAGAGACCCAGTACTTC.

This clone was observed a few times. The gene calls are TRBV4-1 and TRBJ2-7; TRBD1 agrees at 8 bases. V lost 3 bases, J lost 2 bases, and 9 bases stayed unmatched. This CDR3 region has 16 residues. The germline V gene has CDR1 MGHRA and CDR2 YSYEKL. The CDR3 loop reads CASSHPGTGVAYEQYF. CDR3 DNA: TGCGCCAGCAGCCATCCCGGGACAGGTGTAGCCTACGAGCAGTACTTC.